This record covers a single TCR beta chain. These data are taken from a study of shared clonotypes between healthy human individuals. Some clones are missing from TCRdb's copy, which holds only in-frame ones; the method was immunoSEQ multiplex PCR. This table has 2,500,000 or so clones, approximately 90% appearing once. The CDR3 extends over 13 amino acids. Trimming cost V 4 bases and J 3 bases, with 10 bases left between them. Per germline, CDR1 SGHRS and CDR2 YFSETQ. The sample comprised naive CD4+ T cells from PBMCs. Subset: CD45RA+ positively selected. The TCR was taken from a man between 18 and 29 years old in good health. Some clones in this sample may be carry-over from other donors' samples. V gene TRBV5-1 combines with J gene TRBJ1-2, with D uncertain. CDR3 protein: CASSTDGHYGYTF. CDR3 DNA: TGCGCCAGCAGCACTGACGGGCACTATGGCTACACCTTC. Based on the CDR3 plus reference TRBV5-1 and TRBJ1-2, the full variable domain is KAGVTQTPRYLIKTRGQQVTLSCSPISGHRSVSWYQQTPGQGLQFLFEYFSETQRNKGNFPGRFSGRQFSNSRSEMNVSTLELGDSALYLCASSTDGHYGYTFGSGTRLTVV.